This T cell receptor beta chain was profiled in a study of metastatic and nonmetastatic thyroid tumors. As for the study in general: Patients with malignant and benign thyroid disease provided blood and tumor or nodule tissue, whose repertoires were compared. The study, taken as a whole, reports: It was reported that TCR beta diversity was significantly higher in malignant thyroid tumors than benign nodules, in blood and tumor.

This clone appeared a few times. No antigen is known for it. No patient received treatment before thyroid surgery. V lost 0 bases to trimming and J lost 9 bases, with 12 bases between them. From germline, CDR1 is GTSNPN and CDR2 SVGIG (reference sequence). The CDR3 is 13 amino acids. The authors' processing: Using the CDR3 differences seen across clinicopathological groups, the authors built a distant-metastasis classifier for papillary thyroid cancer, which was meant to discriminate distant-metastatic patients. With MiXCR, TCRdb reprocessed the PCR reads. What appears here as the V and J calls and clone size reflects TCRdb's work, not the paper's. The sample lists about 6,100 clones; around 31% were seen once.

This chain links TRBV30 with TRBJ2-1, with D hard to call. The material sequenced was adjacent normal tissue. The clonotype originates from a male donor with papillary thyroid cancer or a benign thyroid nodule (not recorded which). Some clones in this sample may be carry-over from other donors' samples. This CDR3 reads CAWSVVLVGEQFF. In nucleotides, the CDR3 is TGTGCCTGGAGTGTAGTACTTGTTGGTGAGCAGTTCTTC.